Listed below are T cell receptor beta chains from one sample, sequenced in a study of cytomegalovirus exposure and HLA in healthy donors. Sequencing was performed with immunoSEQ multiplex PCR; in TCRdb, only in-frame clones are kept and a portion is missing. The profile shows 90,000 to 120,000 clones, more than 75% of them singletons. The sample taken for sequencing was PBMCs. The receptors were sampled from a woman aged 45-65 years in good health and CMV-seropositive. CDR3s include the opening cysteine and the closing phenylalanine or tryptophan. D genes are given only for firm matches. Only part of the rows carry a size: once, few, many, or a class if the clone is expanded.

NA TRBJ1-1 NA TRBV7-3 TGTGCCAGCAGCTCCTCCTTGGGGGGGATGGCTGAAGCTTTCTTT CASSSSLGGMAEAFF
NA TRBJ2-7 NA TRBV6-5 TGTGCCAGCAGCCAGGGCGGATCACTCAACGAGCAGTACTTC CASSQGGSLNEQYF
NA TRBJ2-5 NA TRBV19 TGTGCCAGTAGTATCACAGAAAAAGAGACCCAGTACTTC CASSITEKETQYF
NA TRBJ1-1 NA TRBV5-1 TGCGCCAGCAGCTTGGGGGGGCTCCGGGCTGAAGCTTTCTTT CASSLGGLRAEAFF
few TRBJ2-7 TRBD1 TRBV28 TGTGCCAGCAGCCCCCGGGACAGGATGACGTACGAGCAGTACTTC CASSPRDRMTYEQYF
NA TRBJ2-5 NA TRBV25-1 TGTGCCAGCAGTGAAGCACGGTACCAAGAGACCCAGTACTTC CASSEARYQETQYF
NA TRBJ1-1 NA TRBV18 TGTGCCAGCTCACCGATTGGGACCGCGGGAGCTCCGATTCGGGCTGAAGCTTTCTTT CASSPIGTAGAPIRAEAFF
NA TRBJ2-2 NA TRBV10-1 TGCGCCAGCAGTGAGTCAGCGTACGGGGAGCTGTTTTTT CASSESAYGELFF
NA TRBJ1-1 TRBD1 TRBV19 TGTGCCAGTAGTGACCTCGGGACAGAGTTGAACACTGAAGCTTTCTTT CASSDLGTELNTEAFF
NA TRBJ2-2 NA TRBV10-1 TGCGCCAGCAGTGCGGACAGCTACACCGGGGAGCTGTTTTTT CASSADSYTGELFF
few TRBJ1-2 NA TRBV2 TGTGCCAGCAGTCAACAGGGTCCGGAGAATGGCTACACCTTC CASSQQGPENGYTF
NA TRBJ2-1 NA TRBV13 TGTGCCAGCAGCTGGAGTCCCGACAAGGGGTATGAGCAGTTCTTC CASSWSPDKGYEQFF
NA TRBJ1-4 NA TRBV7-9 TGTGCCAGCAGCATTAGCGTCGGGCCTGCAACTAATGAAAAACTGTTTTTT CASSISVGPATNEKLFF
NA TRBJ2-1 TRBD1 TRBV5-4 TGTGCCAGCAGCTTGGGGGGGACAGCAGAGCAGTTCTTC CASSLGGTAEQFF
few TRBJ1-1 TRBD1 TRBV7-9 TGTGCCAGCAGCTCACGGACAGGGGGCCCTGAAGCTTTCTTT CASSSRTGGPEAFF
few TRBJ2-1 TRBD2 TRBV19 TGTGCCAGTAGTGTGTCTAGCGGGGGCCCCAATGAGCAGTTCTTC CASSVSSGGPNEQFF
NA TRBJ1-2 NA TRBV12-1 TGTGCCAGCAGCTTTCGGGGAGCTAACTATGGCTACACCTTC CASSFRGANYGYTF
NA TRBJ2-2 NA TRBV10-1 TGCGCCAGCAGTGATTCGGGAAACACCGGGGAGCTGTTTTTT CASSDSGNTGELFF
NA TRBJ2-1 NA TRBV5-1 TGCGCCAGCAGCAGGGGGGGTTCCTACAATGAGCAGTTCTTC CASSRGGSYNEQFF
NA TRBJ2-5 NA TRBV7-9 TGTGCCAGCGGCAGCTTACGTCCCAGGGAAGATAATATCCAAGAGACCCAGTACTTC CASGSLRPREDNIQETQYF
NA TRBJ2-5 TRBD1 TRBV18 TGTGCCAGCTCTCTCCCGACAGGGGGCGTCGAGACCCAGTACTTC CASSLPTGGVETQYF
few TRBJ1-2 TRBD1 TRBV6-5 TGTGCCAGCAGTTCCCCGGGACAGGGGGAGCATAATGGCTACACCTTC CASSSPGQGEHNGYTF
NA TRBJ2-1 NA TRBV7-9 TGTGCCAGCAGCTTTAGCGGCCTTAGCTCCTACAATGAGCAGTTCTTC CASSFSGLSSYNEQFF
few TRBJ1-1 NA TRBV6-5 TGTGCCAGCCACAGCTACTTGAACACTGAAGCTTTCTTT CASHSYLNTEAFF
NA TRBJ1-2 TRBD1 TRBV2 TGTGCCAGCAGTGAAGAGTTGGACAGGACGAACTATGGCTACACCTTC CASSEELDRTNYGYTF
NA TRBJ1-2 NA TRBV30 TGTGCCTGCCCAGGGAGGGACGGCTACACCTTC CACPGRDGYTF
NA TRBJ1-5 TRBD1 TRBV2 TGTGCCAGCACCCAGGCCGGGACAGAAAATCAGCCCCAGCATTTT CASTQAGTENQPQHF
NA TRBJ1-1 NA TRBV9 TGTGCCAGCAGCGTAGTAGGAGGGTCGGGCACTGAAGCTTTCTTT CASSVVGGSGTEAFF
NA TRBJ2-2 NA TRBV9 TGTGCCAGCAGCGTAGCTACCGGTACCGGGGAGCTGTTTTTT CASSVATGTGELFF
NA TRBJ2-1 TRBD2 TRBV30 TGTGCCTGGAGTGTAACGGGACTAGCGGGATTTGAAGAGCAGTTCTTC CAWSVTGLAGFEEQFF
NA TRBJ1-5 NA TRBV9 TGTGCCAGCAGCGTAGCGGGGGGAGGTCAGCCCCAGCATTTT CASSVAGGGQPQHF
NA TRBJ2-2 TRBD2 TRBV9 TGTGCCAGCAGCCCACCCTCCGGGACTAAAGCCGGGGAGCTGTTTTTT CASSPPSGTKAGELFF
NA TRBJ1-4 NA TRBV5-5 TGTGCCAGCAGCACGGACCTTGGGAGGAATGAAAAACTGTTTTTT CASSTDLGRNEKLFF
few TRBJ2-3 NA TRBV5-6 TGTGCCAGCAGCGCGGCATTAGATACGCAGTATTTT CASSAALDTQYF
NA TRBJ2-1 TRBD1 TRBV2 TGTGCCAGCGGGACAGGGCTTGCCGAGCAGTTCTTC CASGTGLAEQFF
NA TRBJ1-1 TRBD1 TRBV6-5 TGTGCCAGCAGTCAACCACAGGGGACGGGTTTCTTT CASSQPQGTGFF
NA TRBJ1-1 NA TRBV6-6 TGTGCCAGCAGTTACCAGCAGGGGTGGAACACTGAAGCTTTCTTT CASSYQQGWNTEAFF
NA TRBJ2-4 TRBD1 TRBV27 TGTGCCAGCAGCTACTCAGGGGGCGCAAACATTCAGTACTTC CASSYSGGANIQYF
NA TRBJ2-2 TRBD2 TRBV10-3 TGTGCCATCAGCCGAGGACTAGCGGGAGGGTCCGGGGAGCTGTTTTTT CAISRGLAGGSGELFF
NA TRBJ2-2 TRBD1 TRBV6-1 TGTGCCAGCAGGGGACAGGTTTTCACCGGGGAGCTGTTTTTT CASRGQVFTGELFF
NA TRBJ1-2 NA TRBV18 TGTGCCAGCTCACCACCCGAGGGATTTAACTATGGCTACACCTTC CASSPPEGFNYGYTF
NA TRBJ2-2 NA TRBV7-8 TGTGCCAGCAGCCCTAACTCGAACACCGGGGAGCTGTTTTTT CASSPNSNTGELFF
NA TRBJ2-5 TRBD2 TRBV7-3 TGTGCCAGCAGCCTTATGGGGGAGGGGACCCAGTACTTC CASSLMGEGTQYF
NA TRBJ2-3 TRBD1 TRBV29-1 TGCAGCGTCCCCAGGACAGGCCGACGCACAGATACGCAGTATTTT CSVPRTGRRTDTQYF
NA TRBJ1-2 TRBD1 TRBV30 TGTGCCTGGGACCCAGGGACAGGGAAAAACTATGGCTACACCTTC CAWDPGTGKNYGYTF
NA TRBJ1-1 TRBD1 TRBV5-1 TGCGCCAGCAGCTCTGACAGGGGAGGGACTGAAGCTTTCTTT CASSSDRGGTEAFF
few TRBJ1-5 NA TRBV2 TGTGCCAGCAGGTTGGACAGCAGCCACAATCAGCCCCAGCATTTT CASRLDSSHNQPQHF
few TRBJ2-2 TRBD2 TRBV7-9 TGTGCCAGCAGCTTCGGGACTAGCCATACCGGGGAGCTGTTTTTT CASSFGTSHTGELFF
NA TRBJ1-2 NA TRBV18 TGTGCCAGCTCCCAGGAGCACGCGGGGTCTGGCTACACCTTC CASSQEHAGSGYTF
NA TRBJ2-5 NA TRBV10-3 TGTGCCATCAGCGATCCTGTACGGGAGAGAGGTGGAGAGACCCAGTACTTC CAISDPVRERGGETQYF
NA TRBJ2-2 TRBD2 TRBV5-4 TGTGCCAGCAGACCCGGGACTAGCGGTCACACCGGGGAGCTGTTTTTT CASRPGTSGHTGELFF
NA TRBJ2-2 TRBD2 TRBV4-2 TGTGCCAGCAGCAATCCTCGGACTAGCGGAGACACCGGGGAGCTGTTTTTT CASSNPRTSGDTGELFF
NA TRBJ2-1 NA TRBV30 TGTGCCTTTTTGACAGCTAGCTCCTACAATGAGCAGTTCTTC CAFLTASSYNEQFF
NA TRBJ1-2 NA TRBV27 TGTGCCAGCGCCCCTTCAGCGGGAGAGTTTAACTATGGCTACACCTTC CASAPSAGEFNYGYTF
NA TRBJ2-2 NA TRBV9 TGTGCCAGCAGCGTAGACGGGCAGGGGCCCCCCGGGGAGCTGTTTTTT CASSVDGQGPPGELFF
NA TRBJ2-1 TRBD2 TRBV9 TGTGCCAGCAGCGTAGAGTTCTCGCGGGAGGGCCGTTACAATGAGCAGTTCTTC CASSVEFSREGRYNEQFF
NA TRBJ2-5 NA TRBV7-9 TGTGCCAGCAGCTTAGCCCGTTTCCGGGACAACCAAGAGGCCCAGTACTTC CASSLARFRDNQEAQYF
NA TRBJ1-2 NA TRBV30 TGTGCCTGGATAAAGGGGAACTATGGCTACACCTTC CAWIKGNYGYTF
few TRBJ2-1 NA TRBV4-1 TGCGCCAGCAGCCAGGGGCGGAGCTCCTACAATGAGCAGTTCTTC CASSQGRSSYNEQFF
few TRBJ2-2 NA TRBV4-2 TGTGCCAGCAGCCAAGGGCGCGGGGTGTACGCCGGGGAGCTGTTTTTT CASSQGRGVYAGELFF